A single T cell receptor beta chain is shown here with its context. A much larger clone differs from this one at a single base, so this may be a read error. Clinical symptoms, serum thyroxine and TRAb, thyroid ultrasound and orbital computed tomography together formed the diagnostic basis. Looked up from germline, CDR1 is LGHNA and CDR2 is YNFKEQ. This CDR3 has 16 amino acids. The data were obtained in a study of T cells in Graves' hyperthyroidism and ophthalmopathy. Regions amplified from RNA transcripts were the TCR beta CDR3 regions. First-round RT-PCR targeting the TCR CDR3 was performed with the HTBI primer set. TCRdb re-derived calls from the multiplex PCR reads in MiXCR, one entry per CDR3 protein. The repertoire holds roughly 300,000 distinct CDR3 sequences, around 23% seen once, with around half in the top ten.

The rearrangement uses TRBV4-2 and TRBJ1-5; perhaps TRBD1 as D (5 bases). Sample: blood. The source is a woman aged 45-65 years with Graves' hyperthyroidism. CDR3 in DNA: TGTGCCGGCAGCCGACAGACGAATGTAGTTTCTCAGCCCCAGCATTTT. Amino acid sequence: CAGSRQTNVVSQPQHF.